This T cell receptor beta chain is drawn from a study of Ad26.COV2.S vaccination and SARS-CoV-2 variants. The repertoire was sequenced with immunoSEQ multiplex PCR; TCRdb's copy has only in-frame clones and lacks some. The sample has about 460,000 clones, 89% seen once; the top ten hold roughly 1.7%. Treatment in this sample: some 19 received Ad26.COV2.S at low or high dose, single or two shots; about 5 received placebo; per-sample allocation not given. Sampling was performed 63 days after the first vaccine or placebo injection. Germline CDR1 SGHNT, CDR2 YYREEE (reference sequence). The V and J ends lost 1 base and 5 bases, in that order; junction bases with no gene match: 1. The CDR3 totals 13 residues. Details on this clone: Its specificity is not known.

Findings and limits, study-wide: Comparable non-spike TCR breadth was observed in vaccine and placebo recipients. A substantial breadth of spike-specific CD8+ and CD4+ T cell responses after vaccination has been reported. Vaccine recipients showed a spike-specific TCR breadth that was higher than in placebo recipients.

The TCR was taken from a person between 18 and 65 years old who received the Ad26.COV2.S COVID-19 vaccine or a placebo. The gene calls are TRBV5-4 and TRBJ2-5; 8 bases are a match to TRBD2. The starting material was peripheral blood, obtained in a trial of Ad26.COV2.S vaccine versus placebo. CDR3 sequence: CASSLTGGETQYF. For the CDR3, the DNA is TGTGCCAGCAGCTTGACGGGGGGGGAGACCCAGTACTTC.